This TCR beta chain comes out of a study of T cells in Graves' hyperthyroidism and ophthalmopathy. Graves' hyperthyroidism without ophthalmopathy progression within 18 months was termed stable. This clonotype was detected ten times or more. The germline V and J ends were trimmed by 2 bases and 5 bases, with 19 bases remaining between them. Germline lookup yields CDR1 SGHRS and CDR2 YFSETQ. This CDR3 has 16 amino acids. Amplified TCR beta CDR3 regions came from RNA transcripts. Primed by the HTBI set, a first-round RT-PCR was run on the TCR CDR3. TCRdb redid the calling of the multiplex PCR reads with MiXCR, one entry per CDR3 protein. The sample includes 500,000 to 550,000 distinct CDR3 sequences, around 20% of them seen just once.

This TCR came from a young man with Graves' hyperthyroidism. Input material: blood. The J gene is TRBJ2-5, the V gene TRBV5-1, with D possibly called TRBD1 or TRBD2 (6 bases each). CDR3 sequence (DNA): TGCGCCAGCAGCTTACGAGTGGAAGGGGGGATTGAGACCCAGTACTTC. This translates into CASSLRVEGGIETQYF.